The rows below give T cell receptor beta chains drawn from one sample of a study of CD4 T cells in relation to SARS-CoV-2 and coronaviruses. No antigen has been identified for these receptors. This table comes from immunoSEQ multiplex PCR, and its TCRdb copy is limited to in-frame clones, with some not included. The table lists 35,000 to 40,000 clones, under 80% of them singletons. Sequenced: memory CD4+ T cells from PBMCs, cultured in vitro. These receptors were taken from an adult with COVID-19. Each CDR3 is given with its conserved first and last residue. Fields, in order: D gene, clone size, J gene, V gene, CDR3 protein, CDR3 DNA. D genes are given only for firm matches. A row's size may be missing; if present it is once, few, many or a size class.

-	few	TRBJ1-4	TRBV30	CAWSVPRTPTNEKLFF	TGTGCCTGGAGTGTACCGAGGACACCAACTAATGAAAAACTGTTTTTT
-	-	TRBJ1-1	TRBV2	CASQGEGNTEAFF	TGTGCCAGCCAAGGGGAAGGGAACACTGAAGCTTTCTTT
-	-	TRBJ2-2	TRBV5-6	CASSFYRGLTNTGELFF	TGTGCCAGCAGCTTCTACAGAGGACTTACGAACACCGGGGAGCTGTTTTTT
TRBD2	-	TRBJ2-5	TRBV28	CASSSGIPRGETQYF	TGTGCCAGCAGTTCCGGCATTCCGCGGGGGGAGACCCAGTACTTC
TRBD1	-	TRBJ1-1	TRBV9	CASSLGQGAMTEAFF	TGTGCCAGCAGCCTCGGACAGGGGGCGATGACTGAAGCTTTCTTT
TRBD2	-	TRBJ2-3	TRBV28	CASSTPFGGVFSGDTDTQYF	TGTGCCAGCAGTACCCCATTTGGTGGGGTGTTCAGCGGGGACACAGATACGCAGTATTTT
TRBD1	-	TRBJ2-6	TRBV7-3	CASSPRGNGANVLTF	TGTGCCAGCAGCCCCAGGGGGAATGGGGCCAACGTCCTGACTTTC
-	-	TRBJ1-3	TRBV6-6	CASSYRHPSGNTIYF	TGTGCCAGCAGTTATCGTCATCCCTCTGGAAACACCATATATTTT
-	-	TRBJ1-4	TRBV5-1	CASSLGHEKLFF	TGCGCCAGCAGCTTGGGACATGAAAAACTGTTTTTT
-	once	TRBJ2-5	TRBV10-3	CAISLGTNRDETQYF	TGTGCCATCAGTTTGGGGACAAACCGGGACGAGACCCAGTACTTC
-	few	TRBJ1-2	TRBV28	CASSYQGYGYTF	TGTGCCAGCAGTTACCAGGGGTACGGCTACACCTTC
TRBD2	-	TRBJ2-1	TRBV6-5	CASSYLSGLAANEQFF	TGTGCCAGCAGTTACCTCTCGGGACTAGCAGCTAATGAGCAGTTCTTC
-	-	TRBJ2-5	TRBV7-6	CASSLQPTWRETQYF	TGTGCCAGCAGCTTACAGCCCACTTGGAGGGAGACCCAGTACTTC
TRBD2	-	TRBJ2-7	TRBV11-2	CASSLFPGGLAASYEQYF	TGTGCCAGCAGCTTATTCCCTGGGGGACTAGCGGCCTCCTACGAGCAGTACTTC
TRBD1	-	TRBJ2-7	TRBV3-1/TRBV3-2	CASSLTPGQGRYEQYF	TGTGCCAGCAGCCTAACACCGGGACAGGGCCGCTACGAGCAGTACTTC
TRBD2	-	TRBJ2-3	TRBV29-1	CSTGSTSGYSDTQYF	TGCAGCACCGGGTCTACTAGCGGGTATTCGGATACGCAGTATTTT
-	-	TRBJ2-6	TRBV5-1	CASSKWAGANVLTF	TGCGCCAGCAGCAAATGGGCTGGGGCCAACGTCCTGACTTTC
-	-	TRBJ2-3	TRBV5-1	CASSLEGITTDTQYF	TGCGCCAGCAGCTTGGAGGGAATTACCACAGATACGCAGTATTTT
-	-	TRBJ1-2	TRBV5-4	CASNSLSDYGYTF	TGTGCCAGCAACAGTCTGAGTGACTATGGCTACACCTTC
-	-	TRBJ1-1	TRBV6-5	CASRRFVMNTEAFF	TGTGCCAGCCGACGGTTCGTGATGAACACTGAAGCTTTCTTT
TRBD1	-	TRBJ1-5	TRBV7-2	CASSPGQGIISNQPQHF	TGTGCCAGCAGCCCGGGACAGGGCATTATTAGCAATCAGCCCCAGCATTTT
-	-	TRBJ1-5	TRBV28	CASSSGGGAQPQHF	TGTGCCAGCAGTTCGGGAGGGGGAGCCCAGCCCCAGCATTTT
TRBD1	-	TRBJ2-7	TRBV6-5	CASSYPGTENEQYF	TGTGCCAGCAGTTACCCAGGGACAGAAAACGAGCAGTACTTC
-	few	TRBJ2-1	TRBV9	CASSVLGLSYNEQFF	TGTGCCAGCAGCGTTCTGGGACTTTCCTACAATGAGCAGTTCTTC
-	-	TRBJ2-3	TRBV20-1	CSASTPGGSDTQYF	TGCAGTGCCAGTACCCCAGGGGGGTCAGATACGCAGTATTTT
-	-	TRBJ1-2	TRBV7-2	CASSLVSGANYGYTF	TGTGCCAGCAGCTTAGTCTCGGGGGCGAACTATGGCTACACCTTC
-	-	TRBJ2-1	TRBV6-5	CASRNDGTHEQFF	TGTGCCAGCAGGAACGACGGGACACATGAGCAGTTCTTC
TRBD2	-	TRBJ2-7	TRBV28	CASSPLGGIGEQYF	TGTGCCAGCAGCCCCTTGGGGGGGATTGGAGAGCAGTACTTC
-	-	TRBJ2-5	TRBV7-6	CASSLGSGRQETQYF	TGTGCCAGCAGCTTAGGTTCGGGCAGACAAGAGACCCAGTACTTC
-	few	TRBJ1-1	TRBV7-9	CASSLEGMGTEAFF	TGTGCCAGCAGCCTAGAAGGGATGGGCACTGAAGCTTTCTTT
-	once	TRBJ2-1	TRBV19	CASTQRPTNEQFF	TGTGCCAGTACCCAGCGACCCACCAATGAGCAGTTCTTC
TRBD2	-	TRBJ2-1	TRBV10-1	CASSAGTSDEQFF	TGCGCCAGCAGTGCCGGGACTAGCGATGAGCAGTTCTTC
-	few	TRBJ1-4	TRBV2	CASSENRATNEKLFF	TGTGCCAGCAGTGAAAACAGGGCAACTAATGAAAAACTGTTTTTT
-	-	TRBJ1-4	TRBV18	CASSAITGQPKEKLFF	TGTGCCAGCTCAGCTATAACCGGGCAGCCAAAGGAAAAACTGTTTTTT
TRBD2	-	TRBJ2-3	TRBV29-1	CSVNSGTGGTDTQYF	TGCAGCGTGAACTCCGGGACGGGAGGGACAGATACGCAGTATTTT
TRBD1	-	TRBJ2-7	TRBV28	CASSFDRGHDEQYF	TGTGCCAGCAGTTTTGACAGGGGGCACGACGAGCAGTACTTC
-	-	TRBJ2-3	TRBV28	CASRGTSTDTQYF	TGTGCCAGCAGAGGGACGTCAACAGATACGCAGTATTTT
-	-	TRBJ1-4	TRBV9	CASSVGPGHGSTNEKLFF	TGTGCCAGCAGCGTAGGTCCAGGGCATGGATCAACTAATGAAAAACTGTTTTTT
TRBD2	-	TRBJ2-3	TRBV7-9	CASSRRGDSIDTQYF	TGTGCCAGCAGCCGTCGGGGGGACTCCATAGATACGCAGTATTTT
TRBD2	-	TRBJ2-3	TRBV5-1	CASSLGPGGPEYTQYF	TGCGCCAGCAGCTTGGGTCCGGGAGGGCCGGAATATACGCAGTATTTT
-	few	TRBJ2-5	TRBV4-1	CASSQVAFLETQYF	TGCGCCAGCAGCCAAGTTGCGTTCTTAGAGACCCAGTACTTC
TRBD1	-	TRBJ1-1	TRBV25-1	CASSDGQVIRNTEAFF	TGTGCCAGCAGTGACGGACAGGTGATAAGGAACACTGAAGCTTTCTTT
TRBD1	once	TRBJ2-7	TRBV7-2	CASSLYRGSYEQYF	TGTGCCAGCAGCTTATACAGGGGCTCCTACGAGCAGTACTTC
TRBD2	-	TRBJ2-1	TRBV7-2	CASSNYPGLAGRSYNEQFF	TGTGCCAGCAGCAATTACCCGGGGCTAGCGGGACGCTCCTACAATGAGCAGTTCTTC
TRBD1	-	TRBJ1-5	TRBV7-2	CASSLQGAINQPQHF	TGTGCCAGCAGCCTACAGGGGGCCATCAATCAGCCCCAGCATTTT
-	-	TRBJ2-2	TRBV5-4	CASSLDQGTGELFF	TGTGCCAGCAGCTTAGATCAGGGGACCGGGGAGCTGTTTTTT
-	-	TRBJ2-1	TRBV6-2/TRBV6-3	CASSSVRTEVYNEQFF	TGTGCCAGCAGCTCAGTTAGGACAGAAGTATACAATGAGCAGTTCTTC
TRBD2	-	TRBJ2-3	TRBV5-1	CASSTGTSADTQYF	TGCGCCAGCAGTACCGGGACTAGTGCAGATACGCAGTATTTT